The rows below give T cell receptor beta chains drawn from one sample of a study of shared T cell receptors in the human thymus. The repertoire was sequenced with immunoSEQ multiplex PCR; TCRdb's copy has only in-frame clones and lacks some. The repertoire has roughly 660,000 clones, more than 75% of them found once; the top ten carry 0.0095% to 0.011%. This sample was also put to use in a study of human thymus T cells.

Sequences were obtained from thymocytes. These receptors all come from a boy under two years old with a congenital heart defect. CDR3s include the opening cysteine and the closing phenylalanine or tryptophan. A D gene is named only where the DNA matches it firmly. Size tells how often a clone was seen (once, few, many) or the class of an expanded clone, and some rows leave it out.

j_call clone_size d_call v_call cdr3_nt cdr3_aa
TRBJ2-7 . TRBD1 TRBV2 TGTGCCAGCAGCCCCCCGGGACAGCCCAACTACGAGCAGTACTTC CASSPPGQPNYEQYF
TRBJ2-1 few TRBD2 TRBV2 TGTGCCAGCAGTGTCCAACTAGCGGGGAACAATGAGCAGTTCTTC CASSVQLAGNNEQFF
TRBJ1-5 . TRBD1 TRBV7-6 TGTGCCAGCAGCCCGACAGGGTGGGGTCAGCCCCAGCATTTT CASSPTGWGQPQHF
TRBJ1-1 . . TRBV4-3 TGCGCCAGCAGCCAAGTGCCGGGACTGGATTTCGCCAACACTGAAGCTTTCTTT CASSQVPGLDFANTEAFF
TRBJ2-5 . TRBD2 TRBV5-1 TGCGCCAGCAGCCCCGCGGGGGGTCAAGAGACCCAGTACTTC CASSPAGGQETQYF
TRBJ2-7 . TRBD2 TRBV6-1 TGTGCCAGCCCCGAGAGGACAGGCGGGAGGGGTGAGCAGTACTTC CASPERTGGRGEQYF
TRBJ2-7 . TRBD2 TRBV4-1 TGCGCCAGCAGCCTACTAGCGGGCTCCTCCTACGAGCAGTACTTC CASSLLAGSSYEQYF
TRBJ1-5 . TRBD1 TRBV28 TGTGCCAGCAGTCCCCCCAGGGGGCTGGGTCAGCCCCAGCATTTT CASSPPRGLGQPQHF
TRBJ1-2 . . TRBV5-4 TGTGCCAGCAGCCTCCGGGTCCAGAGAGGCTACACCTTC CASSLRVQRGYTF
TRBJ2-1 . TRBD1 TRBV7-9 TGTGCCAGCAGAGACAGGGGTCGCAATGAGCAGTTCTTC CASRDRGRNEQFF
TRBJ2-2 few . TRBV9 TGTGCCAGCAGCGGGCCTCTGGAGGAATCGAACACCGGGGAGCTGTTTTTT CASSGPLEESNTGELFF
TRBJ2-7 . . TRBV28 TGTGCCAGCAGTTTATATCTTATTCGGAGCTCCTACGAGCAGTACTTC CASSLYLIRSSYEQYF
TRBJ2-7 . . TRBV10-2 TGCGCCAGCAGTAGAGGGGGGGTAACGGGACATCCCTACGAGCAGTACTTC CASSRGGVTGHPYEQYF
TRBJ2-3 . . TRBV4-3 TGCGCCAGCAGCCAAGCGGTATATTATGGCACAGATACGCAGTATTTT CASSQAVYYGTDTQYF
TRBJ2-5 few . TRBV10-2 TGCGCCAGCAGCGGGATGGGCTCCCGTCGGCAAGAGACCCAGTACTTC CASSGMGSRRQETQYF
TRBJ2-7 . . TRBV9 TGTGCCAGCAGCCCGAAGGGGGGGGCGTCCCGCTACACATACGAGCAGTACTTC CASSPKGGASRYTYEQYF
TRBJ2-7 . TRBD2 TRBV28 TGTGCCAGCAGTCGGGACTACACCTCCTACGAGCAGTACTTC CASSRDYTSYEQYF
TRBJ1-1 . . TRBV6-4 TGTGCCAGCAGTGACTCCAGCCGGGGGGGGCGGCGAGGTGAAGCTTTCTTT CASSDSSRGGRRGEAFF
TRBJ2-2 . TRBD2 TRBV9 TGTGCCAGCAGCGCAGCCGGGACTAGACGCACCGGGGAGCTGTTTTTT CASSAAGTRRTGELFF
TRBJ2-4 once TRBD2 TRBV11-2 TGTGCCAGCAGACCGGGCGGGGAGGGCGAGACGGTCAAAAACATTCAGTACTTC CASRPGGEGETVKNIQYF
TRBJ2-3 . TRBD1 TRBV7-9 TGTGCCAGCAGCTGCCCGGGACAGGCCCACTTCACAGATACGCAGTATTTT CASSCPGQAHFTDTQYF
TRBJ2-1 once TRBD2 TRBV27 TGTGCCAGCAGTTTATCAAGACTAGCGGGGACTAATGAGCAGTTCTTC CASSLSRLAGTNEQFF
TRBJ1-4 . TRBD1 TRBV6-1 TGTGCCAGCAGGCCTCCGGGACAGGGAAGGGGAAAACTGTTTTTT CASRPPGQGRGKLFF
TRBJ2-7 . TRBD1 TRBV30 TGTGCCTATTACGAACGGGACAGGCCATCCTACGAGCAGTACTTC CAYYERDRPSYEQYF
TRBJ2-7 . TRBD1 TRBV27 TGTGCCAGCAGTCCAAAAAACAGGGGGCCGACCTACGAGCAGTACTTC CASSPKNRGPTYEQYF
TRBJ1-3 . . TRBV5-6 TGTGCCAGCAGCCTGAGCACCCAGGGGACAGGAAACACCATATATTTT CASSLSTQGTGNTIYF
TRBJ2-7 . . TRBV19 TGTGCCAGTAGTCCCCGGAAGTGGTCTACTGGGGGCGACGAGCAGTACTTC CASSPRKWSTGGDEQYF
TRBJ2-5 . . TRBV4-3 TGCGCCAGCAGTCCTTCGGACAGACAAGAGACCCAGTACTTC CASSPSDRQETQYF
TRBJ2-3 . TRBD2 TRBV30 TGTGCCTGGAGTCTGCGGGAGGTGGGAGATACGCAGTATTTT CAWSLREVGDTQYF
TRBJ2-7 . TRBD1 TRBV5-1 TGCGCCAGCAGCTCATACACCGGGACAGGGTCCTACGAGCAGTACTTC CASSSYTGTGSYEQYF
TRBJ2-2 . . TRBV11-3 TGTGCCAGCAGCCCGGTAGGGGATAAGAACACCGGGGAGCTGTTTTTT CASSPVGDKNTGELFF
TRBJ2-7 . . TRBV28 TGTGCCAGCAGTCGACAGGGGGCCCAGACTAGCGGGTATCATTTC CASSRQGAQTSGYHF
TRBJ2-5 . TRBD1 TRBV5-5 TGTGCCAGCAGCTTGCACCGGGACAGGGAACAAGAGACCCAGTACTTC CASSLHRDREQETQYF
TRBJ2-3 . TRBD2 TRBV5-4 TGTGCCAGCAGCTTGCGACTAGCGGGAGCACCCACAGATACGCAGTATTTT CASSLRLAGAPTDTQYF
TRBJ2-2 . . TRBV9 TGTGCCAGCAGCGTGATCGACCTCCCCTCGGGGGATTCCGGGGAGCTGTTTTTT CASSVIDLPSGDSGELFF
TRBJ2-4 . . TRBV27 TGTGCCAGCAGTTTACGCTGGAGACCCCCCAAAAACATTCAGTACTTC CASSLRWRPPKNIQYF
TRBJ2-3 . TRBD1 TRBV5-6 TGTGCCAGCAGCCTAGAGCTGGGACAGGGCCCAGATACGCAGTATTTT CASSLELGQGPDTQYF
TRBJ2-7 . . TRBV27 TGTGCCAGCAGTCACACCATCTACGAGCAGTACTTC CASSHTIYEQYF
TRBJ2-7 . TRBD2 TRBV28 TGTGCCAGCAGTTTCACTAGCGGGAAAACCTACGAGCAGTACTTC CASSFTSGKTYEQYF
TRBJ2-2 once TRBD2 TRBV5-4 TGTGCCAGCAGCTTCGAGCGGGAGGCCGGGGACACCGGGGAGCTGTTTTTT CASSFEREAGDTGELFF
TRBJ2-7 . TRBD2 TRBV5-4 TGTGCCAGCAGTTCCGGGACTAATCAATCCTACGAGCAGTACTTC CASSSGTNQSYEQYF
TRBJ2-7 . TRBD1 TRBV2 TGTGCCAGCAGTGGGGGGACAGGGGTTTACGAGCAGTACTTC CASSGGTGVYEQYF
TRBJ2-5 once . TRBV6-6 TGTGCCAGCAGTTACTACGGCAGCTCCCGGCGGGAGACCCAGTACTTC CASSYYGSSRRETQYF
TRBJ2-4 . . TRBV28 TGTGCCAGCAGCCGCGGACTGCTAGCCAAAAACATTCAGTACTTC CASSRGLLAKNIQYF
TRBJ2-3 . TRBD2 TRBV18 TGTGCCAGCTCACCGCAGCTGTCTAGCGGGAATAGCACAGATACGCAGTATTTT CASSPQLSSGNSTDTQYF
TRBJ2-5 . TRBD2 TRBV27 TGTGCCAGCAGTTCACCCCCAGGACTAGCGGGCGGGACCCAGTACTTC CASSSPPGLAGGTQYF
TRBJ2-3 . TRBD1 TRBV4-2 TGTGCCAGCAGCCAAGATCCCGGGACAGGGGTACGAGATACGCAGTATTTT CASSQDPGTGVRDTQYF
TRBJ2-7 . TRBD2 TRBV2 TGTGCCAGCATGGAAAGGGGAGGGGAGCAGTACTTC CASMERGGEQYF
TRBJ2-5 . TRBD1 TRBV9 TGTGCCAGCAGCACCCGGGACAGGGGAGGAGAGACCCAGTACTTC CASSTRDRGGETQYF
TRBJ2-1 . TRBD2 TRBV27 TGTGCCAGCAGCGGCAGAGCGGGAGAGAGTTTCGGCGAGCAGTTCTTC CASSGRAGESFGEQFF
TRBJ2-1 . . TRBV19 TGTGCCAGTAGTATGGTATGTGGGAGAGAACCCAGCTCCTACAATGAGCAGTTCTTC CASSMVCGREPSSYNEQFF
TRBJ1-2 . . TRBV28 TGTGCCAGCAGTTCCAGAAATGGCTACACCTTC CASSSRNGYTF
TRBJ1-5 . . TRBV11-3 TGTGCCAGCAGCTTAGGGGACATAGGGCCCCAGCATTTT CASSLGDIGPQHF